Included here is one T cell receptor (beta chain) sequence, with context. Here immunoSEQ multiplex PCR was the method, and the copy in TCRdb shows in-frame clones only, minus some. The sample includes a few hundred thousand clones, 70% to 90% of them seen just once. The sample belongs to a study of Ad26.COV2.S vaccination and SARS-CoV-2 variants. The sample's treatment: approximately 18 received Ad26.COV2.S at low or high dose, single or two shots; about 5 received placebo; per-sample allocation not given. Collection of the samples took place on day 63 after the first injection of vaccine or placebo. There are 16 residues in the CDR3. The junction had 6 bases not matched to a gene; V was cut back by 7 bases and J by 2 bases. Germline CDR1 reads ENHRY; CDR2 reads SYGVKD.

The sequence derives from a person aged 18-65 years who received the Ad26.COV2.S COVID-19 vaccine or a placebo. The material was peripheral blood, obtained in a trial of Ad26.COV2.S vaccine versus placebo. The chain combines TRBV10-3 with TRBJ2-3; 13 positions match TRBD2. The CDR3 region is CAITELAGGPTDTQYF. The CDR3 DNA follows: TGTGCCATCACCGAACTAGCGGGGGGGCCCACAGATACGCAGTATTTT.